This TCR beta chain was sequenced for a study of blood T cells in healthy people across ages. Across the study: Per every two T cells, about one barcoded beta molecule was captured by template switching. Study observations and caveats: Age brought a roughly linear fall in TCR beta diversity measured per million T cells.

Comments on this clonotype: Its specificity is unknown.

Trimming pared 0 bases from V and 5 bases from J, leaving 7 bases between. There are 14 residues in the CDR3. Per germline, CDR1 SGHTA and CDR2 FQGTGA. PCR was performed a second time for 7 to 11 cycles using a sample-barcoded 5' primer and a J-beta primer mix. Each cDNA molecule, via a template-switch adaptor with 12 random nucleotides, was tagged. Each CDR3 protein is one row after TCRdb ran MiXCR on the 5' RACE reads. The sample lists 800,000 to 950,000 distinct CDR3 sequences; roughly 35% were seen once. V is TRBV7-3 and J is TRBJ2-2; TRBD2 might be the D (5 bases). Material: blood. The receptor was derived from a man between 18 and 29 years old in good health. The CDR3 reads CASSLTRGTGELFF. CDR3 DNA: TGTGCCAGCAGCTTAACGAGAGGGACCGGGGAGCTGTTTTTT.